These 27 T cell receptor beta chains originate from one sample sequenced in a study of CD8 T cells in ankylosing spondylitis. Using its own MiXCR run on the 5' RACE reads, TCRdb lists one record per CDR3 protein. The data contain 250,000 to 350,000 distinct CDR3 sequences, less than 25% of them seen just once; the ten biggest clones take up 3% to 4%. Sequences were obtained from blood, either unsorted or a sorted T cell fraction (not recorded which). Receptor source: a female donor with ankylosing spondylitis or in good health (not recorded which).

V gene TRBV20-1 combines with J gene TRBJ2-3; D assignment may be TRBD1 or TRBD2 (7 bases each). Trimming left V 0 bases short and J 2 bases short, with 15 bases between. CDR3 length equals 16 residues. Germline CDR1 is DFQATT and CDR2 is SNEGSKA (reference sequence). The CDR3 here is CSARDGQAGATDTQYF. The DNA for the CDR3 is TGCAGTGCTAGAGATGGACAGGCGGGGGCCACAGATACGCAGTATTTT.

This clonotype has a handful of counts. The chain combines TRBV5-1 with TRBJ2-4, with a tentative D call TRBD1 (6 bases). CDR1 SGHRS and CDR2 YFSETQ come from the germline V gene. The CDR3 runs 16 residues. V lost 3 bases, J lost 0 bases, and 13 bases lay in between. The CDR3 DNA is TGCGCCAGCAGCTCCGGACAGCCTCTAGCCAAAAACATTCAGTACTTC. Translating it yields CASSSGQPLAKNIQYF.

The chain employs TRBV4-1 and TRBJ2-5; tentatively, D is TRBD2 (6 bases). Germline V gene data show CDR1 as MGHRA and CDR2 as YSYEKL. This CDR3 is built from 16 residues. V was shortened by 1 base and J by 5 bases, with 17 bases between the two germline ends. This CDR3 is CASSQGGRLRAETQYF. In DNA, the CDR3 is TGCGCCAGCAGCCAAGGGGGGAGGCTTAGGGCGGAGACCCAGTACTTC.

The table lists this clonotype with a few counts. The chain combines TRBV25-1 with TRBJ2-2, with TRBD2 matching 11 bases. The J segment lost 3 bases and the V segment lost 2 bases, leaving 8 bases of the junction unmatched. The CDR3 runs 18 residues. The V gene's germline CDR1 is MGHDK and CDR2 SYGVNS. CDR3 region: CASSENAPLAGDTGELFF. The CDR3 DNA reads as TGTGCCAGCAGTGAAAATGCCCCACTAGCGGGAGACACCGGGGAGCTGTTTTTT.

The V gene is TRBV20-1, the J gene TRBJ1-1, with 10 bases aligning to TRBD1. Looked up from germline, CDR1 is DFQATT and CDR2 is SNEGSKA (reference sequence). This CDR3 is 13 amino acids long. V gave up 6 bases and J gave up 5 bases; unmatched junction bases: 6. The DNA for the CDR3 is TGCAGTGCCATGACAGGGGGCAGGACTGAAGCTTTCTTT. This encodes CSAMTGGRTEAFF.

This clonotype turned up a few times. The V call is TRBV29-1, the J call TRBJ2-7; D uncertain. Germline V gene lookup returns CDR1 SQVTM and CDR2 ANQGSEA. Trimming stripped 5 bases from V and 3 bases from J, with 26 bases between. The CDR3 consists of 17 residues. The CDR3 DNA reads as TGCAGCGTTAAGGGCATCAGTAAGGCTGGGGTAAACTACGAGCAGTACTTC. Its translation is CSVKGISKAGVNYEQYF.

The CDR3 region has the DNA TGTGCCAGCAGCTTGGAGACGGTCTATGGCTACACCTTC. It encodes CASSLETVYGYTF. V gene TRBV7-2 combines with J gene TRBJ1-2; D call uncertain. Trimming pared 3 bases from V and 4 bases from J, leaving 9 bases between. The CDR3 is 13 amino acids. In germline, CDR1 is SGHTA, CDR2 FQGNSA.

This clonotype was found a few times. The chain couples TRBV10-3 to TRBJ2-5; tentatively, D is TRBD1 (7 bases). Between the trimmed V and J ends, which lost 2 bases and 5 bases, there was a span of 12 bases. Germline-derived CDR1 and CDR2 are ENHRY and SYGVKD. The CDR3 runs to 14 residues. The CDR3 sequence is CAISEDRAGETQYF. Here the CDR3 DNA reads TGTGCCATCAGTGAGGACAGGGCGGGGGAGACCCAGTACTTC.

This clonotype appeared many times. CDR3 amino acids: CASRSKEFPTGELFF. The CDR3 DNA follows: TGTGCCAGCAGGTCAAAGGAGTTTCCCACCGGGGAGCTGTTTTTT. V is TRBV6-5 and J is TRBJ2-2; D is undetermined. CDR3 length: 15 amino acids. Trimming shortened V by 6 bases and J by 4 bases, and 15 bases separated the two germline ends. Germline CDR1 reads MNHEY; CDR2 reads SVGAGI.

This clonotype was seen only a few times. The J gene is TRBJ2-3, the V gene TRBV30, with D hard to call. The CDR3 covers 15 residues. V dropped 0 bases and J dropped 2 bases, with 12 bases sitting between them. Per the germline V gene, CDR1 is GTSNPN and CDR2 is SVGIG (reference sequence). The CDR3 bases are TGTGCCTGGAGTGTACTCTCCTGGTACACAGATACGCAGTATTTT. Its translation: CAWSVLSWYTDTQYF.

There are a few counts of this clonotype. The chain has TRBV20-1 and TRBJ2-7; TRBD2 aligns across 7 bases. Unmatched junction bases numbered 9, after V lost 3 bases and J lost 4 bases. This CDR3 region has 14 residues. Germline V gene sequence: CDR1 DFQATT, CDR2 SNEGSKA (reference sequence). The CDR3 nucleotides are TGCAGTGCTAGTCCCCGGACTAGTAGTTACGAGCAGTACTTC. This gives the protein CSASPRTSSYEQYF.

This clonotype appeared many times. This rearrangement joins TRBV9 to TRBJ1-5; D uncertain. The V and J ends lost 7 bases and 4 bases respectively, with 6 bases between them. CDR3 length: 11 residues. The germline CDR1 and CDR2 sequences are SGDLS and YYNGEE. The CDR3 DNA reads TGTGCCAGCGGGGATAATCAGCCCCAGCATTTT. It codes for CASGDNQPQHF.

The CDR3 DNA reads as TGCAGCGGTAGCGACACAGATACGCAGTATTTT. It codes for CSGSDTDTQYF. The chain is built from TRBV29-1 and TRBJ2-3; D may be TRBD2 (5 bases). CDR1 and CDR2 from the germline V gene are SQVTM and ANQGSEA. CDR3 length equals 11 residues. V lost 7 bases and J lost 2, with 7 bases in between.

This clonotype occurred many times. CDR3 loop: CSASTGEGNEQFF. Written as DNA, the CDR3 is TGCAGTGCCTCTACAGGGGAGGGCAATGAGCAGTTCTTC. The V call is TRBV20-1, the J call TRBJ2-1; TRBD1 or TRBD2 may be the D gene (7 bases each). CDR1 is DFQATT, CDR2 SNEGSKA, per germline (reference sequence). The CDR3 consists of 13 residues. V shed 6 bases and J shed 6 bases, with 15 bases lying between them.

V usage is TRBV3-1 and J usage is TRBJ2-1; tentative D call: TRBD2 (5 bases). The CDR3 contains 12 residues. Trimming shortened V by 5 bases and J by 9 bases, and 11 bases separated the two germline ends. Per germline, CDR1 LGHDT and CDR2 YNNKEL (reference sequence). The CDR3 here is CASSTLGGEQFF. CDR3 in DNA: TGTGCCAGCAGCACACTCGGAGGTGAGCAGTTCTTC.

This clonotype was counted at least ten times. This chain uses TRBV20-1 with TRBJ1-2; D gene unclear. The CDR3 loop spans 12 amino acids. Trimming took 6 bases from V and 2 from J, leaving 10 bases between them. Germline assignment: CDR1 DFQATT and CDR2 SNEGSKA (reference sequence). CDR3 coding DNA: TGCAGTGCCCGGTCAGCCAACTATGGCTACACCTTC. Translated: CSARSANYGYTF.

The chain uses TRBV6-2 or TRBV6-3 and TRBJ2-7; 13 bases fit TRBD2. Germline lookup yields CDR1 MNHEY and CDR2 SVGEGT. This CDR3 has 17 residues. Trimming removed 9 bases from V and 5 bases from J; junction bases left unmatched: 16. The CDR3 spells CARTRHPTSGRMNEQYF. The CDR3 bases are TGTGCCAGAACCCGGCACCCGACTAGCGGGAGGATGAACGAGCAGTACTTC.

This clonotype was counted at least ten times. The V call is TRBV29-1, the J call TRBJ2-1, with 9 bases lining up with TRBD2. This CDR3 region has 14 residues. Germline V gene sequence: CDR1 SQVTM, CDR2 ANQGSEA. The trim removed 7 bases at V and 3 bases at J, leaving 7 bases unmatched. DNA for the CDR3: TGCAGCGCCTTAGCGGGAGCTTTCTACAATGAGCAGTTCTTC. Amino acids: CSALAGAFYNEQFF.

This clonotype was recorded a few times. J is TRBJ1-1 and V is TRBV5-1, with TRBD1 matching 12 bases. This CDR3 is 15 amino acids long. Losses at the gene ends were 4 bases for V and 5 bases for J; bases not matched to a gene: 6. Germline V CDR1 and CDR2: SGHRS, YFSETQ. The CDR3 sequence is CASSPRDRGQTEAFF. The CDR3 bases are TGCGCCAGCAGCCCCCGGGACAGGGGGCAAACTGAAGCTTTCTTT.

This clonotype was seen more than once but under ten times. J is TRBJ1-2 and V is TRBV29-1; unclear D gene. CDR1 and CDR2 from the germline V gene are SQVTM and ANQGSEA. With 1 base removed from V and 8 bases from J, the gap between germline ends came to 17 bases. The CDR3 length is 14 residues. The CDR3 nucleotides read TGCAGCGTTGAAGCTCCCTTCTCTTTAGCAGGCTACACCTTC. This translates into CSVEAPFSLAGYTF.

This clonotype was picked up a small number of times. The chain joins TRBV3-1 to TRBJ2-2, with 10 bases identical to TRBD2. The CDR3 covers 16 residues. The germline gives CDR1 LGHDT, CDR2 YNNKEL (reference sequence). Trimming took 2 bases from V and 1 from J; bases not matched to a gene: 1. In nucleotides, the CDR3 is TGTGCCAGCAGCCAACGACTAGCGGGGAACACCGGGGAGCTGTTTTTT. It translates to CASSQRLAGNTGELFF.

A few counts support this clonotype. This sequence joins TRBV7-2 and TRBJ2-5, with D hard to call. The CDR3 has 13 residues. Germline CDR1 and CDR2: SGHTA and FQGNSA. V lost 5 bases and J 0 bases, leaving 7 bases between the germline ends. In DNA, the CDR3 is TGTGCCAGCAGCCCCTGGGACCAAGAGACCCAGTACTTC. Amino acid sequence: CASSPWDQETQYF.

V gene TRBV10-3 combines with J gene TRBJ2-3; D gene ambiguous. Germline V CDR1 and CDR2: ENHRY, SYGVKD. The CDR3 runs 12 residues. The V end lost 6 bases, the J end lost 4 bases, and 8 bases lay between the germline ends. This chain's CDR3 is CAIRERADTQYF. In nucleotides, the CDR3 is TGTGCCATCAGGGAAAGGGCAGATACGCAGTATTTT.

This clonotype was detected a few times. CDR3 in amino acids: CASSLRGNGPYNEQFF. The CDR3 nucleotides read TGCGCCAGCAGCCTCCGGGGGAACGGACCCTACAATGAGCAGTTCTTC. The J gene is TRBJ2-1, the V gene TRBV5-1, with D possibly matching TRBD2 (6 bases). V lost 4 bases to trimming and J lost 2 bases, with 16 bases between them. Germline CDR1 reads SGHRS; CDR2 reads YFSETQ. The CDR3 totals 16 residues.

To note about this clonotype: Germline and junction disagree at one end, which may indicate a read error. The chain links TRBV7-2 to TRBJ1-5; D unclear. CDR1 is SGHTA and CDR2 is FQGNSA in the germline V gene. The length of the CDR3 is 13 residues. The CDR3 sequence is CASSRQANQTQHF. CDR3 DNA sequence: TGTGCCAGCAGTAGGCAGGCCAATCAGACCCAGCATTTT.

The genes are TRBV5-1 and TRBJ2-7, with D perhaps assigned TRBD1 or TRBD2 (7 bases each). Trimming removed 4 bases at V and 3 bases at J, with 17 bases between. There are 15 residues in the CDR3. Germline V CDR1 and CDR2: SGHRS, YFSETQ. CDR3 residues: CASSPEAGGVYEQYF. The CDR3 nucleotides read TGCGCCAGCAGCCCCGAGGCAGGGGGGGTCTACGAGCAGTACTTC.

The chain has TRBV12-3 or TRBV12-4 and TRBJ2-1; 8 bases line up with TRBD2. The junction had 13 bases not matched to a gene; V was cut back by 6 bases and J by 9 bases. This CDR3 is 15 amino acids long. CDR3 in amino acids: CASSLLRGGAGEQFF. The CDR3, as DNA: TGTGCCAGCAGCCTACTTCGGGGGGGGGCAGGTGAGCAGTTCTTC.